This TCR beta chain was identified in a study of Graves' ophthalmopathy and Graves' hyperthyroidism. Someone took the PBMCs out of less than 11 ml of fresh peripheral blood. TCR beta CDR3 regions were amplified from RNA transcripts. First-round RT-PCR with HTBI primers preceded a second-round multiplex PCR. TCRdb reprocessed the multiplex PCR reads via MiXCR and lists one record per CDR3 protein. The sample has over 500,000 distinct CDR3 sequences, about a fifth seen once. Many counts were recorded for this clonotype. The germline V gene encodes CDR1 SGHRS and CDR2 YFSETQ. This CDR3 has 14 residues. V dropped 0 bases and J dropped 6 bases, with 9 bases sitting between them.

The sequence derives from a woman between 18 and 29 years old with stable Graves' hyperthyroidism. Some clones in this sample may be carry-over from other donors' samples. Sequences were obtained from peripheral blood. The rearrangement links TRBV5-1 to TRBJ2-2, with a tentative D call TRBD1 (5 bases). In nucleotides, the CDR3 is TGCGCCAGCAGCTTGGAGGGGCGCTCCGGGGAGCTGTTTTTT. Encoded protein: CASSLEGRSGELFF.